This entry is about one T cell receptor beta chain. The record originates from a study of shared clonotypes between healthy human individuals. Generated by immunoSEQ multiplex PCR, the TCRdb table keeps only in-frame clones and is missing some. The table includes 640,000 or so clones, about 78% detected once. CDR1 is MNHNY, CDR2 SVGAGI, per germline (reference sequence). The CDR3 is made up of 13 amino acids. Trimming took 9 bases from V and 5 from J, leaving 16 bases between them. The sequenced material came from memory CD4+ T cells sorted from blood. Subset denoted: CD45RA-negative fraction. The clonotype originates from a young woman in good health. The rearrangement joins TRBV6-6 to TRBJ1-2; D may be TRBD1 (6 bases). The CDR3 DNA reads TGTGCCAGTGCGGACCGGCAGGGGTATGGCTACACCTTC. It encodes CASADRQGYGYTF.